This T cell receptor beta chain stems from a study of T cells after yellow fever vaccination. The sample holds one count of this clonotype. Germline V gene sequence: CDR1 SNHLY, CDR2 FYNNEI. V was shortened by 8 bases and J by 2 bases, with 7 bases between the two germline ends. The CDR3 extends over 13 amino acids. TCRdb re-derived calls from the 5' RACE reads in MiXCR, one entry per CDR3 protein. This table has approximately 550,000 distinct CDR3 sequences, about 19% appearing once. Sequenced here: PBMCs, sampled 15 days after the yellow fever booster vaccination. The V gene is TRBV2, the J gene TRBJ2-6; D might be TRBD2 (5 bases). The TCR sequence derives from a man younger than 45 who received the YFV17D yellow fever vaccine. The CDR3 sequence is CASDGAGANVLTF. Here the CDR3 DNA reads TGTGCCAGCGACGGGGCTGGGGCCAACGTCCTGACTTTC. Using reference TRBV2 and TRBJ2-6 for the parts outside the CDR3, the full variable domain is EPEVTQTPSHQVTQMGQEVILRCVPISNHLYFYWYRQILGQKVEFLVSFYNNEISEKSEIFDDQFSVERPDGSNFTLKIRSTKLEDSAMYFCASDGAGANVLTFGAGSRLTVL.